These 7 T cell receptor beta chains came from one sample sequenced in a study of T cells in Graves' hyperthyroidism and ophthalmopathy. Authors of the study amplified TCR beta CDR3 regions from RNA transcripts. The TCR CDR3 first-round RT-PCR relied on the HTBI primer set. TCRdb ran MiXCR on the multiplex PCR reads and lists one entry per CDR3 protein. Of about 400,000 distinct CDR3 sequences in the sample, roughly an eighth were seen once. The material sequenced was blood. These receptors were taken from a woman aged 18-30 years with Graves' hyperthyroidism.

The table lists this clonotype with many counts. V is TRBV5-1 and J is TRBJ2-7; D is perhaps TRBD2 (5 bases). The germline V gene encodes CDR1 SGHRS and CDR2 YFSETQ. This CDR3 comprises 14 residues. The V end was cut by 4 bases, the J end by 0 bases, with 11 bases between. The CDR3 DNA follows: TGCGCCAGCAGCCCCGGACTCCTCTCCTACGAGCAGTACTTC. As protein: CASSPGLLSYEQYF.

There are a few counts of this clonotype. The V and J genes are TRBV20-1 and TRBJ1-6; 7 nucleotides match TRBD1. Looked up from germline, CDR1 is DFQATT and CDR2 is SNEGSKA (reference sequence). Trimming removed 4 bases from V and 9 bases from J; junction bases left unmatched: 15. The CDR3 loop spans 16 amino acids. The CDR3 region is CSANSLAGGGSSPLHF. CDR3 nucleotide sequence: TGCAGTGCTAATTCACTGGCGGGAGGGGGCTCTTCACCCCTCCACTTT.

There are many counts of this clonotype. This sequence joins TRBV19 and TRBJ2-5; D ambiguous. In germline, CDR1 is LNHDA, CDR2 SQIVND (reference sequence). Trimming shortened V by 2 bases and J by 1 base, and 5 bases separated the two germline ends. This CDR3 has 13 amino acids. CDR3 sequence (DNA): TGTGCCAGTAGTATAAACGTCCAAGAGACCCAGTACTTC. Translating gives CASSINVQETQYF.

V and J are TRBV6-1 and TRBJ2-1, with 12 bases aligning to TRBD2. This CDR3 spans 18 amino acids. Germline V CDR1 and CDR2: MNHNS, SASEGT. After removal of 1 base from V and 4 bases from J, the junction contained 8 bases not matched to a gene. CDR3 in DNA: TGTGCCAGCAGTGAAGAAGGAGGACTAGCGGGAAGATACAATGAGCAGTTCTTC. Residues: CASSEEGGLAGRYNEQFF.

This clonotype was counted many times. CDR3 DNA: TGTGCCAGCAGCCTTTTGACCTGGATGGAAGGGTCCTACAATGAGCAGTTCTTC. Amino acids: CASSLLTWMEGSYNEQFF. This sequence joins TRBV11-2 and TRBJ2-1; D not certain. CDR3 length: 18 amino acids. Germline V lookup: CDR1 SGHAT, CDR2 FQNNGV. V dropped 5 bases and J dropped 1 base, with 21 bases sitting between them. Based on the CDR3 plus reference TRBV11-2 and TRBJ2-1, the full variable domain is EAGVAQSPRYKIIEKRQSVAFWCNPISGHATLYWYQQILGQGPKLLIQFQNNGVVDDSQLPKDRFSAERLKGVDSTLKIQPAKLEDSAVYLCASSLLTWMEGSYNEQFFGPGTRLTVL.

This clonotype was counted a few times. The rearrangement joins TRBV29-1 to TRBJ2-1, with 11 positions matching TRBD2. The V gene end was trimmed by 2 bases and the J gene end by 7 bases; junction bases not matched to a gene: 7. The CDR3 has 15 amino acids. Germline values: CDR1 SQVTM, CDR2 ANQGSEA. The DNA for the CDR3 is TGCAGCGTTGAAATAGCGGGAGGGCAGATGAATGAGCAGTTCTTC. It encodes CSVEIAGGQMNEQFF.

This clonotype was found many times. The chain employs TRBV5-1 and TRBJ2-1, with 10 bases fitting TRBD1. Per germline, CDR1 SGHRS and CDR2 YFSETQ. The junction had 6 bases not matched to a gene; V was cut back by 1 base and J by 5 bases. The CDR3 totals 16 residues. The CDR3, as DNA: TGCGCCAGCAGCTTGCTTTTTGGACAGGGGGACAATGAGCAGTTCTTC. Its protein product is CASSLLFGQGDNEQFF.